This T cell receptor beta chain derives from a study of blood T cell repertoires in COVID-19. Study overall: The United States, Italy and Spain were the sources of the acute and convalescent COVID-19 samples. PBMCs, B-cell-depleted T cells, or T cells were the source of the cDNA or gDNA that made up the material.

Authors' methods: Reference gene primer amplification yielded estimated nucleated cell counts. Profiling relied on immunoSEQ multiplex PCR, and the TCRdb table lists in-frame clones only, not all of them. V and J calls and clone size follow that table, whereas D and trimming were derived from the DNA. The top ten clones hold roughly 3.5% of a sample with around 370,000 clones, around nine tenths of them seen once. The TCR sequence derives from a woman between 18 and 30 years old who had recovered from COVID-19. The sample taken for sequencing was peripheral blood.

CDR3 protein: CASGLTASGNTIYF. The CDR3 nucleotides are TGTGCCAGTGGTTTGACAGCCTCTGGAAACACCATATATTTT. The chain combines TRBV19 with TRBJ1-3; D is possibly TRBD1 (5 bases). The germline V gene has CDR1 LNHDA and CDR2 SQIVND (reference sequence). The length of the CDR3 is 14 residues. Deletions cut 8 bases from V and 0 bases from J, with 11 bases between.